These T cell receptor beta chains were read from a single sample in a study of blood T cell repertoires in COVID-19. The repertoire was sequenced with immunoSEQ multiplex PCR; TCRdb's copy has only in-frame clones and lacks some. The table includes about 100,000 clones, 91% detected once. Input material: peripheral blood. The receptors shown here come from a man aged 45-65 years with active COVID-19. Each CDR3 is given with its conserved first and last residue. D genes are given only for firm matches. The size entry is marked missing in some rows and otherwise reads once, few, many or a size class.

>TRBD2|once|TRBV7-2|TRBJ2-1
TGTGCCAGCACCCCGGGACTAGCGCCTAACAATGAGCAGTTCTTC
CASTPGLAPNNEQFF
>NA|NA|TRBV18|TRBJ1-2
TGTGCCAGCTCCTCCGGGACACCAGATGGCTACACCTTC
CASSSGTPDGYTF
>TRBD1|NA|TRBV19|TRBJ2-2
TGTGCCAGTAGTCTGAACCGGGACAGCAGCCCGGGGCTGTTTTTT
CASSLNRDSSPGLFF
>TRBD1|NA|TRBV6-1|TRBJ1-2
TGTGCCAGCAGTGAAAACCTGACAGGGGCGAACTATGGCTACACCTTC
CASSENLTGANYGYTF
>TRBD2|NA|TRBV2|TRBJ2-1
TGTGCCAGCAGTGACCCTAGCGGGTTCTCCTACAATGAGCAGTTCTTC
CASSDPSGFSYNEQFF
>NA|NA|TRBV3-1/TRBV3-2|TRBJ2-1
TGTGCCAGCAGCCAAGATGGGACTTACTCCTACAATGAGCAGTTCTTC
CASSQDGTYSYNEQFF
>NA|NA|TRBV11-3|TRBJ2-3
TGTGCCAGCAGCTTAGACGGTAGCACAGATACGCAGTATTTT
CASSLDGSTDTQYF
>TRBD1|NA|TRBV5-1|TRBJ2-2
TGCGCCAGCAGCCGCGGGACAGGTTCGAACACCGGGGAGCTGTTTTTT
CASSRGTGSNTGELFF
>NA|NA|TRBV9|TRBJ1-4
TGTGCCAGCAGCTTACCCGGTGAAAAACTGTTTTTT
CASSLPGEKLFF
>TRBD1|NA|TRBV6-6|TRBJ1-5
TGTGCCAGCAGTTGGCAGGGGGGCCAGCCCCAGCATTTT
CASSWQGGQPQHF
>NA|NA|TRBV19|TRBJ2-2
TGTGCCAGTAGGCCCGGGGGTGCGAACACCGGGGAGCTGTTTTTT
CASRPGGANTGELFF
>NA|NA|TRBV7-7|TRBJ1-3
TGTGCCAGCAGCCCCACCGGGTCCCAGCAAGACACCATATATTTT
CASSPTGSQQDTIYF
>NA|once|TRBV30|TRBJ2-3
TGTGCCTGGAACCCTGACTCTAGCAATACGCAGTATTTT
CAWNPDSSNTQYF
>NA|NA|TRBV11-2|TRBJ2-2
TGTGCCAGCAGCTTAGGCGCTCAATTCGCGAACACCGGGGAGCTGTTTTTT
CASSLGAQFANTGELFF
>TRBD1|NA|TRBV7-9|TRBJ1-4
TGTGCCAGCAACTCACCCCAGGGGGGTGAAAAACTGTTTTTT
CASNSPQGGEKLFF
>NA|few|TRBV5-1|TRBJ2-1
TGCGCCAGCAGCAACCGACAGGTACATGAGCAGTTCTTC
CASSNRQVHEQFF
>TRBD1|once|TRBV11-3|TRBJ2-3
TGTGCCAGCAGCCCTCGGACAGGGGGATTCACAGATACGCAGTATTTT
CASSPRTGGFTDTQYF
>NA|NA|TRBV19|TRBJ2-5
TGTGCCAGTAGTATGGCCCAAGGAGCGACCCAGTACTTC
CASSMAQGATQYF
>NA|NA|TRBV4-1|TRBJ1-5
TGCGCCAGCAGCCAAGATCCCTGGGCCAGCAATCAGCCCCAGCATTTT
CASSQDPWASNQPQHF
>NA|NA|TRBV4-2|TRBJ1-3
TGTGCCAGCAGCCAATCCAGGGGATACTCTGGAAACACCATATATTTT
CASSQSRGYSGNTIYF
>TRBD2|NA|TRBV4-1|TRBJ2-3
TGCGCCAGCAGCCCGGGACTAGCTAGAGATACGCAGTATTTT
CASSPGLARDTQYF
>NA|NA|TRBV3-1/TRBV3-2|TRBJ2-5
TGTGCCAGCAGCCAAGCACAGGGCCAAGAGACCCAGTACTTC
CASSQAQGQETQYF